Shown below are 5 T cell receptor beta chains from a single sample sequenced in a study of T cells after yellow fever vaccination. TCRdb recomputed calls from the 5' RACE reads with MiXCR, one row per CDR3 protein. The data contain roughly 16,000 distinct CDR3 sequences, under 5% of them singletons. Sequences were derived from PBMCs, either bulk or a sorted T-cell subset (CD4+, CD8+, memory, or dextramer-sorted; not recorded which), sampled 15 days after the yellow fever booster vaccination. Source of these receptors: a man aged 25 to 40 who received the YFV17D yellow fever vaccine.

There are many counts of this clonotype. The chain uses TRBV5-1 and TRBJ2-5; 7 bases align to TRBD2. V shed 4 bases, J shed 5 bases, and the junction held 11 bases outside the gene matches. CDR3 length equals 15 residues. Germline assignment: CDR1 SGHRS and CDR2 YFSETQ. The CDR3 loop reads CASSQPDGGLETQYF. Here the CDR3 DNA reads TGCGCCAGCAGCCAACCGGACGGGGGGTTGGAGACCCAGTACTTC.

By frequency in the sample, this clonotype is medium-sized. The chain uses TRBV25-1 and TRBJ2-1, with D tentatively TRBD2 (5 bases). This CDR3 spans 14 amino acids. Germline CDR1 is MGHDK and CDR2 is SYGVNS. Trimming removed 3 bases from V and 9 bases from J, with 15 bases in between. CDR3 DNA: TGTGCCAGCAGTGACGGAGGCCGTGGAATTGAGCAGTTCTTC. It encodes CASSDGGRGIEQFF. Full variable domain (outside the CDR3, taken from reference TRBV25-1 and TRBJ2-1): EADIYQTPRYLVIGTGKKITLECSQTMGHDKMYWYQQDPGMELHLIHYSYGVNSTEKGDLSSESTVSRIRTEHFPLTLESARPSHTSQYLCASSDGGRGIEQFFGPGTRLTVL.

This clonotype was observed many times. V is TRBV27 and J is TRBJ2-1, with D possibly matching TRBD2 (5 bases). In germline, CDR1 is MNHEY, CDR2 SMNVEV (reference sequence). The CDR3 length is 15 residues. Trimming took off 2 bases at V and 9 bases at J, with 17 bases between the two ends. CDR3 residues: CASSLDGIEISEQFF. CDR3 coding DNA: TGTGCCAGCAGTTTAGACGGGATCGAAATTAGTGAGCAGTTCTTC.

This clonotype was observed at least ten times. This sequence joins TRBV29-1 and TRBJ2-7; D unclear. CDR3 length: 12 amino acids. Trimming left V 4 bases short and J 0 bases short, with 7 bases between. Germline CDR1 is SQVTM and CDR2 is ANQGSEA. The CDR3 here is CSVGYTSYEQYF. The CDR3 DNA reads as TGCAGCGTTGGGTACACCTCCTACGAGCAGTACTTC.

This clonotype appeared many times. V and J are TRBV25-1 and TRBJ2-1; D is possibly TRBD1 (5 bases). Trimming pared 7 bases from V and 5 bases from J, leaving 12 bases between. Germline assignment: CDR1 MGHDK and CDR2 SYGVNS. This CDR3 has 13 amino acids. The CDR3 coding sequence is TGTGCCAGCAAGGGGTCCTACGACAATGAGCAGTTCTTC. It yields the protein CASKGSYDNEQFF.